The rows below give T cell receptor beta chains drawn from one sample of a study of blood T cell repertoires in COVID-19. Sequencing used immunoSEQ multiplex PCR; TCRdb keeps in-frame clones, though not all of them. The repertoire has 150,000 to 180,000 clones, roughly 88% of them found once; the top ten carry 0.63%. Sequenced input: peripheral blood. These receptors were taken from a man aged 60 to 75 with COVID-19, enrolled during active disease. CDR3s leave out the opening cysteine and the closing phenylalanine or tryptophan. The D gene is left open where the match is weak. Size is stated for part of the rows, as once, few or many counts, or as a class when the clone is expanded.

d_call | clone_size | v_call | cdr3_aa
TRBD2 | NA | TRBV18 | ASSPRLANEQF
TRBD1 | NA | TRBV29-1 | SVDIGQGETEAF
NA | NA | TRBV20-1 | SASRRGGNQETQY
TRBD2 | NA | TRBV6-2/TRBV6-3 | ASSFLAAYNEQF
NA | NA | TRBV4-2 | ASSQESEAVYGYT
NA | NA | TRBV19 | ASTHFAGLSNYGYT
TRBD2 | NA | TRBV14 | ASSHPGTSVRELF
TRBD1 | few | TRBV15 | ATSSQQGAGYT
NA | NA | TRBV21-1 | ASGTASGNTIY
NA | NA | TRBV4-3 | ASSQDTAPYSGANVLT
NA | NA | TRBV10-3 | AISERRGEAF
NA | NA | TRBV12-3/TRBV12-4 | ASSPDRLYGYT
NA | few | TRBV7-2 | ASSSTGSNYGYT
TRBD1 | NA | TRBV5-8 | ASSFAGGPQPQH
NA | NA | TRBV10-3 | AISGGQARTDTQY
TRBD1 | NA | TRBV19 | ASSNMGQGAGGYT
TRBD2 | NA | TRBV4-2 | ASSQRTSGSDEQF
NA | NA | TRBV28 | ASGTLGSPLH
NA | NA | TRBV7-2 | ASSVSPSYEQY
TRBD2 | NA | TRBV5-4 | ASSFGTRRTENIQY
TRBD1 | NA | TRBV5-4 | ASSFGDRGADTQY
NA | NA | TRBV19 | ASRGRNQPQH
NA | once | TRBV5-1 | ASSLQGSGNTIY
NA | NA | TRBV5-1 | ASSRAVDQPQH
TRBD1 | NA | TRBV11-2 | ASSSGTGPNQPQH